This entry features one T cell receptor (beta chain) sequence. The sample is drawn from a study of radiation and T cells in renal cell carcinoma. The germline gives CDR1 SGHDN, CDR2 FVKESK. V lost 0 bases to trimming and J lost 3 bases, with 6 bases between them. This CDR3 has 13 amino acids. Documented time point: blood 2 weeks post-SBRT. Treatment in this sample: 15 Gy SBRT to primary tumor, nephrectomy 4 weeks later. Sequencing used immunoSEQ multiplex PCR; TCRdb keeps in-frame clones, though not all of them. The profile shows approximately 120,000 clones, about four fifths of them singletons. The chain uses TRBV14 and TRBJ2-7; D not resolved. The clonotype was recovered from a man in his forties or fifties with renal cell carcinoma. This specimen was blood, taken from a patient whose treatment included radiotherapy and nephrectomy. The CDR3 DNA reads as TGTGCCAGCAGCCAAGATTTCCTCTACGAGCAGTACTTC. This sequence encodes CASSQDFLYEQYF.